This T cell receptor (beta chain) is from a study of blood T cells in healthy people across ages. A sample-barcoded 5' primer and a J-beta primer mix were used in a second PCR of roughly 7 to 11 cycles. TCRdb ran MiXCR on the 5' RACE reads and lists one entry per CDR3 protein. This table holds around 800,000 distinct CDR3 sequences, roughly 46% found once. Individuals who donated were healthy Caucasians from Russia aged about 6 to 90. The length of the CDR3 is 15 residues. Germline V gene data show CDR1 as ENHRY and CDR2 as SYGVKD. With 7 bases clipped from V and 6 bases from J, the junction kept 11 bases outside the gene matches.

The sequence came from a man older than 75 in good health. Sample: blood. The rearrangement uses TRBV10-3 and TRBJ1-5; 8 nucleotides line up with TRBD1. The CDR3 protein is CAITNDRGEGQPQHF. The CDR3 nucleotides are TGTGCCATCACCAACGACAGGGGAGAGGGTCAGCCCCAGCATTTT.